The 15 T cell receptor beta chains below come from one sample, sequenced in a study of tissue T cells after allogeneic stem cell transplantation. Time point: mouse harvest day 14 after allogeneic transplant. Each mouse received 10^7 T-cell-depleted marrow cells plus 10^6 splenic CD5+ T cells by tail vein. Libraries were prepared by immunoSEQ multiplex PCR; TCRdb keeps only in-frame clonotypes and omits some of them. In the table there are some 640 clones, just over 45% of which are singletons. The sample consisted of liver tissue. These receptors all come from a female BALB/c mouse given C57BL/6 T cells with graft-versus-host disease after an allogeneic hematopoietic cell transplant.

About this clone itself: Germline and genes here are mouse. The read finishes 1 residue shy of the CDR3 end, and the germline J gene is used to complete it. This chain joins TRBV26 and TRBJ1-2; 7 nucleotides match TRBD1. Germline loops: CDR1 KGHPV, CDR2 FQNQEV (reference sequence). The CDR3 contains 14 residues. The junction had 2 bases not matched to a gene; V was cut back by 4 bases and J by 0 bases. The sequenced CDR3 bases are TGTGCCAGCAGTCAGACAGGGTCAAACTCCGACTACACC. Protein sequence: CASSQTGSNSDYT. From start to end, the CDR3 is CASSQTGSNSDYTF.

To note about this clone: Genes here carry mouse names. The CDR3 extends 1 residue past the end of the read, so its final part is completed from the germline J gene. The chain combines TRBV13-2 with TRBJ2-3; 8 bases map to TRBD2. The CDR3 runs 16 residues. The germline V gene has CDR1 NNHNN and CDR2 SYGAGS (reference sequence). Losses at the gene ends were 0 bases for V and 1 base for J; bases not matched to a gene: 4. CDR3 bases read: TGTGCCAGCGGTGATGCGCTGGGGGGTTGTGCAGAAACGCTGTAT. This encodes CASGDALGGCAETLY. The whole CDR3 is CASGDALGGCAETLYF.

Only one count was recorded for this clone. The genes are named according to mouse. The sequenced CDR3 bases are TGCTCCAGCAGTCCCGACACTAACTATGCTGAGCAGTTC. This codes for CSSSPDTNYAEQF. The entire CDR3 protein is CSSSPDTNYAEQFF. This rearrangement joins TRBV23 to TRBJ2-1; the table calls TRBD1, which could not be checked here. The CDR3 end is not reached by the read, which stops 1 residue before it; the germline J gene fills it in. The CDR3 contains 14 residues. The germline V gene encodes CDR1 KGHTA and CDR2 FQNQQP.

About this clone itself: Gene names are the mouse ones. The sequenced fragment ends 1 residue before the CDR3 boundary, so the rest is inferred from the germline J gene. The V call is TRBV26, the J call TRBJ2-3; 9 bases agree with TRBD1. V shed 2 bases, J shed 1 base, and the junction held 1 base outside the gene matches. CDR1 and CDR2 from the germline V gene are KGHPV and FQNQEV (reference sequence). The CDR3 consists of 15 residues. CDR3 DNA (partial): TGTGCCAGCAGTCTGACAGGGGGCGGTGCAGAAACGCTGTAT. Protein product: CASSLTGGGAETLY. In full, the CDR3 is CASSLTGGGAETLYF.

Turning to this clone: The listed genes are named as in mouse. The read ends 1 residue before the CDR3 terminus; that terminus is restored from the germline J gene. The rearrangement uses TRBV26 and TRBJ1-1; the D is unclear. Trimming took off 3 bases at V and 1 base at J, with 6 bases between the two ends. Per the germline V gene, CDR1 is KGHPV and CDR2 is FQNQEV (reference sequence). The length of the CDR3 is 13 residues. The covered CDR3 bases are TGTGCCAGCAGTCTTCGGGGAAACACAGAAGTCTTC. Translated: CASSLRGNTEVF. The CDR3, in full, reads CASSLRGNTEVFF.

About this clone itself: Genes and germline are mouse. The read comes to an end 1 residue before the CDR3 does, leaving the germline J gene to fill in the end. The chain employs TRBV5 and TRBJ2-7, with D possibly being TRBD2 (7 bases). The CDR3 covers 15 residues. Germline V gives CDR1 LGHNA, CDR2 YNLKQL (reference sequence). Between the trimmed V and J ends, which lost 0 bases and 3 bases, there was a span of 12 bases. The CDR3 region is CASSQDMGGDYEQYF. The sequenced part of the CDR3 DNA is TGTGCCAGCAGCCAAGATATGGGGGGCGACTATGAACAGTAC.

Turning to this clone: Genes and germline come from the mouse. The CDR3 extends 1 residue past the end of the read, so its final part is completed from the germline J gene. The chain employs TRBV5 and TRBJ2-5; no definite D call. Between the trimmed V and J ends, which lost 3 bases and 2 bases, there was a span of 6 bases. This CDR3 is 13 amino acids long. The germline CDR1 and CDR2 sequences are LGHNA and YNLKQL (reference sequence). The CDR3 loop is CASSQDPQDTQYF. CDR3 DNA, as far as it was read: TGTGCCAGCAGCCAGGACCCCCAAGACACCCAGTAC.

A few counts support this clone. Each gene name is a mouse one. The DNA ends 1 residue before the CDR3 does, and the rest of the CDR3 is filled in from the germline J gene. The chain carries TRBV23 and TRBJ1-4; the D call of TRBD1 is as the table states it, not checked on the DNA. Per germline, CDR1 KGHTA and CDR2 FQNQQP. CDR3 length equals 14 residues. The sequenced part of the CDR3 DNA is TGCTCCAGCAGTCCCATCAGGGGCAACGAAAGATTATTT. Its translation is CSSSPIRGNERLF. The CDR3 in full is CSSSPIRGNERLFF.

In this sample, this clone turned up a few times. Any gene name here is a mouse gene name. The sequenced fragment ends 1 residue before the CDR3 boundary, so the rest is inferred from the germline J gene. The chain is built from TRBV20 and TRBJ1-2; 10 bases align to TRBD1. This CDR3 region has 14 residues. Looked up from germline, CDR1 is GFQATS and CDR2 is STVNSAI. J was trimmed by 4 bases and V by 1 base; bases with no gene match: 3. The covered CDR3 bases are TGTGGTGCTAGGGGACAGGGGGCAATCTCCGACTACACC. Amino acids: CGARGQGAISDYT. The full CDR3 is CGARGQGAISDYTF.

By share, this clone counts as large. These gene names are mouse names. The read gets to within 1 residue of the CDR3 end, and the germline J gene fills in the rest. The V gene is TRBV13-3, the J gene TRBJ2-4; 11 nucleotides line up with TRBD2. V lost 3 bases, J lost 0 bases, and 3 bases stayed unmatched. CDR3 length: 16 amino acids. Germline loops: CDR1 NNHDY, CDR2 SYVADS. The CDR3 region is CASSGGLGASQNTLYF. The covered CDR3 bases are TGTGCCAGCAGTGGGGGACTGGGGGCTAGTCAAAACACCTTGTAC. Together with reference TRBV13-3 and TRBJ2-4, the CDR3 gives the full variable domain: EAAVTQSPRSKVAVTGGKVTLSCHQTNNHDYMYWYRQDTGHGLRLIHYSYVADSTEKGDIPDGYKASRPSQENFSLILELASLSQTAVYFCASSGGLGASQNTLYFGAGTRLSVL.

Note on this clone: All gene names here are mouse names. The read stops 1 residue short of the end of the CDR3; the missing end is completed from the germline J gene. V and J are TRBV5 and TRBJ2-7, with 10 bases that match TRBD2. Germline CDR1 LGHNA, CDR2 YNLKQL (reference sequence). The CDR3 is 14 residues long. The junction had 1 base not matched to a gene; V was cut back by 0 bases and J by 5 bases. This chain's CDR3 is CASSQDWGGNEQYF. Partial CDR3 DNA: TGTGCCAGCAGCCAAGACTGGGGGGGCAATGAACAGTAC.

This clone is labeled hyperexpanded. Gene names denote mouse genes. The CDR3 end lies 1 residue beyond the end of the read and is filled in from the germline J gene. This chain connects TRBV19 to TRBJ2-7; D is ambiguous. From germline, CDR1 is FNHDT and CDR2 SITEND (reference sequence). The CDR3 spans 14 residues. Between the trimmed V and J ends, which lost 0 bases and 0 bases, there was a span of 7 bases. The CDR3 spells CASSIGRSSYEQYF. The sequenced CDR3 bases are TGTGCCAGCAGTATAGGGAGGAGCTCCTATGAACAGTAC.

Concerning this clone itself: Mouse gene names and germline throughout. The CDR3 end lies 1 residue beyond the end of the read and is filled in from the germline J gene. The V gene is TRBV17, the J gene TRBJ2-1; the match to TRBD2 covers 7 bases. The CDR3 contains 14 residues. After removal of 3 bases from V and 2 bases from J, the junction contained 1 base not matched to a gene. Germline values: CDR1 MNHDT, CDR2 YYDKIL. The covered CDR3 bases are TGTGCTAGCAGTAGTGGGGGGTACTATGCTGAGCAGTTC. Its translation is CASSSGGYYAEQF. The whole CDR3 sequence reads CASSSGGYYAEQFF.

This clone rates as large. Gene and germline names: mouse. Read data end 1 residue before the CDR3 end; the end is taken from the germline J gene. The chain is built from TRBV13-2 and TRBJ2-7; 11 bases agree with TRBD1. Germline loops: CDR1 NNHNN, CDR2 SYGAGS (reference sequence). The CDR3 has 13 residues. J was trimmed by 7 bases and V by 0 bases; bases with no gene match: 0. Partial CDR3 DNA: TGTGCCAGCGGTGATGGGGACAGGGGGGAACAGTAC. It encodes CASGDGDRGEQY. The entire CDR3 reads CASGDGDRGEQYF.

With regard to this clone: Genes here carry mouse names. The read comes to an end 1 residue before the CDR3 does, leaving the germline J gene to fill in the end. This rearrangement joins TRBV3 to TRBJ1-1; 7 bases are a match to TRBD1. The germline V gene encodes CDR1 SNHLY and CDR2 FYNGKV (reference sequence). The V segment lost 5 bases and the J segment 8 bases; nucleotides outside the gene matches: 5. The CDR3 has 12 residues. CDR3 loop: CASSPYRGEVFF. CDR3 DNA (partial): TGTGCCAGCAGCCCTTACAGGGGTGAAGTCTTC. Together with reference TRBV3 and TRBJ1-1, the CDR3 gives the full variable domain: GPKVLQIPSHQIIDMGQMVTLNCDPVSNHLYFYWYKQILGQQMEFLVNFYNGKVMEKSKLFKDQFSVERPDGSYFTLKIQPTALEDSAVYFCASSPYRGEVFFGKGTRLTVV.